This T cell receptor beta chain originates from a study of CD8 T cells in ankylosing spondylitis. Study-level results: Matched ankylosing spondylitis synovial fluid reportedly showed significant enrichment of disease-linked clones.

Library preparation for TCR beta used quantitative 5'-RACE with molecular barcodes. TCRdb re-derived calls from the 5' RACE reads in MiXCR, one entry per CDR3 protein. The profile shows about 320,000 distinct CDR3 sequences, roughly 11% of them singletons. Trimming removed 6 bases at V and 5 bases at J, with 14 bases between. Germline values: CDR1 DFQATT, CDR2 SNEGSKA (reference sequence). The CDR3 is 12 amino acids. Ten or more counts support this clonotype. Its antigen is not identified. The sample was blood, either unsorted or a sorted T cell fraction (not recorded which). The genes are TRBV20-1 and TRBJ2-7; no reliable D call. The sequence derives from a female donor with ankylosing spondylitis or in good health (not recorded which). CDR3 in DNA: TGCAGTGCCAGACCCACCTTGGACGAGCAGTACTTC. Amino acids: CSARPTLDEQYF.